One and the same sample provided the 27 T cell receptor beta chains below, sequenced in a study of shared clonotypes between healthy human individuals. Here immunoSEQ multiplex PCR was the method, and the copy in TCRdb shows in-frame clones only, minus some. The sample yields some 2.1 million clones, roughly 96% seen once. Sequenced sample: naive CD4+ T cells sorted from blood. Subset reported: CD45RA+ positively selected. Receptor source: a young man in good health.

The chain employs TRBV11-2 and TRBJ2-2; 7 nucleotides align to TRBD1. Germline V lookup: CDR1 SGHAT, CDR2 FQNNGV. J was trimmed by 6 bases and V by 5 bases; bases with no gene match: 6. CDR3 length: 14 amino acids. In DNA form, the CDR3 reads TGTGCCAGCAGCCAATTAAGGGGGCCCGGGGAGCTGTTTTTT. Protein sequence: CASSQLRGPGELFF.

A remark on this clone: The same CDR3 is also encoded by other DNA sequences in this sample. V is TRBV9 and J is TRBJ1-5; possible D gene TRBD1, 5 bases. The V and J ends lost 2 bases and 2 bases respectively, with 8 bases between them. CDR1 is SGDLS and CDR2 is YYNGEE in the germline V gene. This CDR3 has 14 amino acids. The CDR3 spells CASSVDSGNQPQHF. CDR3 nucleotides: TGTGCCAGCAGCGTCGACAGTGGCAATCAGCCCCAGCATTTT.

The rearrangement uses TRBV19 and TRBJ2-4; D tentatively fits TRBD1 or TRBD2 (5 bases each). CDR1 is LNHDA and CDR2 is SQIVND in the germline V gene (reference sequence). Trimming cost V 7 bases and J 4 bases, with 14 bases left between them. The CDR3 runs to 14 residues. As DNA, the CDR3 is TGTGCCAGTAATCGCCGGGACGGAAAAAACATTCAGTACTTC. Its protein product is CASNRRDGKNIQYF.

This chain uses TRBV18 with TRBJ2-5; 12 positions match TRBD2. This CDR3 contains 16 residues. V shed 7 bases and J 2 bases; nucleotides not matched to a gene: 8. From germline, CDR1 is KGHSH and CDR2 LQKENI. The CDR3 DNA reads TGTGCCAGCTTATCTACGACTAGCGGGGGACAAGAGACCCAGTACTTC. Translating gives CASLSTTSGGQETQYF.

The rearrangement joins TRBV7-2 to TRBJ2-5, with no clear D. Deletions cut 5 bases from V and 7 bases from J, with 11 bases between. The CDR3 extends over 12 amino acids. Germline V gene sequence: CDR1 SGHTA, CDR2 FQGNSA. CDR3 DNA: TGTGCCAGCAGCCCGGATTGGGCGACCCAGTACTTC. Protein: CASSPDWATQYF.

The chain combines TRBV27 with TRBJ1-5; TRBD1 is a possible D gene (5 bases). The length of the CDR3 is 14 residues. Trimming shortened V by 3 bases and J by 5 bases, and 11 bases separated the two germline ends. Germline V lookup: CDR1 MNHEY, CDR2 SMNVEV (reference sequence). CDR3 loop: CASSFSGQHQPQHF. The CDR3 nucleotides read TGTGCCAGCAGTTTTTCAGGGCAGCATCAGCCCCAGCATTTT.

This chain joins TRBV19 and TRBJ2-2; D is perhaps TRBD1 or TRBD2 (5 bases each). The V gene's germline CDR1 is LNHDA and CDR2 SQIVND (reference sequence). CDR3 length: 15 residues. V was pared by 3 bases and J by 0 bases, with 8 bases between. CDR3 nucleotide sequence: TGTGCCAGTAGTATGGGACGGCCGAACACCGGGGAGCTGTTTTTT. It encodes CASSMGRPNTGELFF.

Remarks on this clone: Different DNA sequences within this sample yield the same CDR3. J is TRBJ2-6 and V is TRBV28; D unresolved. The V gene lost 2 bases and the J gene lost 1 base, with 6 bases spanning the gap. The germline V gene has CDR1 MDHEN and CDR2 SYDVKM. CDR3 length: 15 amino acids. The CDR3 protein is CASSLRQSGANVLTF. DNA for the CDR3: TGTGCCAGCAGTTTACGGCAGTCTGGGGCCAACGTCCTGACTTTC.

CDR3 loop: CATSRQAGGWAYNEQFF. CDR3 sequence (DNA): TGTGCCACCAGTCGCCAAGCGGGAGGGTGGGCCTACAATGAGCAGTTCTTC. This chain connects TRBV7-9 to TRBJ2-1; 10 bases map to TRBD2. Germline CDR1 and CDR2: SEHNR and FQNEAQ (reference sequence). CDR3 length: 17 amino acids. Trimming cost V 10 bases and J 2 bases; bases outside gene matches: 14. The full variable domain, in which reference TRBV7-9 and TRBJ2-1 provide the parts outside the CDR3, is DTGVSQNPRHKITKRGQNVTFRCDPISEHNRLYWYRQTLGQGPEFLTYFQNEAQLEKSRLLSDRFSAERPKGSFSTLEIQRTEQGDSAMYLCATSRQAGGWAYNEQFFGPGTRLTVL.

The CDR3 is CSVTGTGGLNTEAFF. CDR3 sequence (DNA): TGCAGCGTAACCGGGACAGGGGGCCTGAACACTGAAGCTTTCTTT. The chain carries TRBV29-1 and TRBJ1-1; 12 bases line up with TRBD1. This CDR3 is 15 amino acids long. Germline V gene lookup returns CDR1 SQVTM and CDR2 ANQGSEA. Losses at the gene ends were 6 bases for V and 0 bases for J; bases not matched to a gene: 5.

The chain employs TRBV11-2 and TRBJ2-7; the D gene is possibly TRBD2 (5 bases). Trimming took off 0 bases at V and 7 bases at J, with 10 bases between the two ends. Per germline, CDR1 SGHAT and CDR2 FQNNGV. The length of the CDR3 is 13 residues. CDR3 sequence reads: CASSLDRDQEQYF. The CDR3 DNA reads as TGTGCCAGCAGCTTAGACCGGGATCAAGAGCAGTACTTC.

V gene TRBV6-5 combines with J gene TRBJ2-1; TRBD1 matches 9 bases. The CDR3 runs to 15 residues. After removal of 7 bases from V and 6 bases from J, the junction contained 10 bases not matched to a gene. Germline V lookup: CDR1 MNHEY, CDR2 SVGAGI. DNA for the CDR3: TGTGCCAGCACAAGAGGGACAGGGAGGGGCAATGAGCAGTTCTTC. Translation: CASTRGTGRGNEQFF.

The chain is built from TRBV2 and TRBJ1-4; D is unclear. Germline-derived CDR1 and CDR2 are SNHLY and FYNNEI. This CDR3 has 14 residues. Trimming removed 5 bases at V and 8 bases at J, with 15 bases between. The CDR3 sequence is CASSLTSTREKLFF. In DNA form, the CDR3 reads TGTGCCAGCAGTCTGACTTCCACGAGGGAAAAACTGTTTTTT.

The chain recombines TRBV5-6 with TRBJ2-7; D is uncertain. This CDR3 contains 13 residues. In germline, CDR1 is SGHDT, CDR2 YYEEEE. Trimming removed 0 bases at V and 2 bases at J, with 6 bases between. For the CDR3, the DNA is TGTGCCAGCAGCTTGGACAGTGCCTACGAGCAGTACTTC. Its translation: CASSLDSAYEQYF. Complete variable domain (other parts from reference TRBV5-6 and TRBJ2-7): DAGVTQSPTHLIKTRGQQVTLRCSPKSGHDTVSWYQQALGQGPQFIFQYYEEEERQRGNFPDRFSGHQFPNYSSELNVNALLLGDSALYLCASSLDSAYEQYFGPGTRLTVT.

The J gene is TRBJ1-5, the V gene TRBV6-6; no firm D call. V shed 9 bases and J shed 3 bases, with 15 bases lying between them. Looked up from germline, CDR1 is MNHNY and CDR2 is SVGAGI (reference sequence). This CDR3 spans 14 amino acids. DNA for the CDR3: TGTGCCAGTAACCTAGCTTTGAACAATCAGCCCCAGCATTTT. This sequence encodes CASNLALNNQPQHF.

V gene TRBV30 combines with J gene TRBJ1-1; D not certain. Germline CDR1 and CDR2: GTSNPN and SVGIG (reference sequence). Between the trimmed V and J ends, which lost 4 bases and 1 base, there was a span of 7 bases. This CDR3 contains 12 residues. CDR3 DNA sequence: TGTGCCTGGATTCTTGGGAACACTGAAGCTTTCTTT. Translation: CAWILGNTEAFF.

This clone was detected only a few times. The chain recombines TRBV25-1 with TRBJ1-5; D perhaps matches TRBD1 (6 bases). Germline lookup yields CDR1 MGHDK and CDR2 SYGVNS. The CDR3 spans 14 residues. Trimming cost V 8 bases and J 0 bases, with 11 bases left between them. The CDR3 sequence is CASRAGASNQPQHF. CDR3 in DNA: TGTGCCAGCCGGGCAGGGGCTAGCAATCAGCCCCAGCATTTT.

The CDR3 loop is CASSPKGTGDFGNTIYF. The CDR3 DNA sequence: TGCGCCAGCAGCCCCAAAGGGACAGGGGACTTTGGAAACACCATATATTTT. The chain links TRBV4-1 to TRBJ1-3, with 10 bases identical to TRBD1. V shed 4 bases and J 3 bases; nucleotides not matched to a gene: 9. CDR1 is MGHRA, CDR2 YSYEKL, per germline. The CDR3 has 17 residues.

This clone has just one count. The genes are TRBV19 and TRBJ2-2, with 11 bases matching TRBD2. CDR1 and CDR2 (germline): LNHDA, SQIVND (reference sequence). The J segment lost 0 bases and the V segment lost 7 bases, leaving 13 bases of the junction unmatched. This CDR3 spans 19 amino acids. CDR3 bases: TGTGCCAGTATCCCCGGGGGACTAGCGGCCTTCGCGAACACCGGGGAGCTGTTTTTT. Translation gives CASIPGGLAAFANTGELFF.

This chain uses TRBV30 with TRBJ1-2; D might be TRBD1 (6 bases). Germline V gives CDR1 GTSNPN, CDR2 SVGIG (reference sequence). The CDR3 sequence is 14 residues long. V lost 1 base and J 7 bases, leaving 16 bases between the germline ends. The CDR3 loop reads CAWSGTAVVIGYTF. CDR3 in DNA: TGTGCCTGGAGTGGGACAGCGGTTGTAATTGGCTACACCTTC.

For the CDR3, the DNA is TGTGCCAGCAGCCCCGCTTTAGGGGGGACTGAAGCTTTCTTT. This encodes CASSPALGGTEAFF. The V and J genes are TRBV11-2 and TRBJ1-1; possible D gene TRBD1, 6 bases. Germline CDR1 SGHAT, CDR2 FQNNGV. Trimming stripped 5 bases from V and 5 bases from J, with 15 bases between. CDR3 size: 14 residues. The full variable domain, its missing parts supplied by reference TRBV11-2 and TRBJ1-1, is EAGVAQSPRYKIIEKRQSVAFWCNPISGHATLYWYQQILGQGPKLLIQFQNNGVVDDSQLPKDRFSAERLKGVDSTLKIQPAKLEDSAVYLCASSPALGGTEAFFGQGTRLTVV.

The V and J genes are TRBV25-1 and TRBJ2-7; a weak D match, TRBD1 (5 bases). The germline V and J ends were trimmed by 4 bases and 7 bases, with 14 bases remaining between them. The CDR3 covers 13 residues. Germline CDR1 MGHDK, CDR2 SYGVNS. CDR3 residues: CASSGQGSEEQYF. In nucleotides, the CDR3 is TGTGCCAGCAGTGGTCAGGGTAGTGAAGAGCAGTACTTC.

The CDR3, as DNA: TGTGCCAGCAGTGAAGCGCTTCTGGGGCCCCAGCATTTT. As protein: CASSEALLGPQHF. This chain joins TRBV2 and TRBJ1-5; D is unclear. V was pared by 0 bases and J by 9 bases, with 9 bases between. Germline V gene sequence: CDR1 SNHLY, CDR2 FYNNEI. The CDR3 sequence is 13 residues long.

This chain links TRBV15 with TRBJ2-7; D is tentatively TRBD1 or TRBD2 (6 bases each). Germline assignment: CDR1 LNHNV and CDR2 YYDKDF (reference sequence). Trimming took off 6 bases at V and 7 bases at J, with 25 bases between the two ends. The CDR3 covers 16 residues. In DNA, the CDR3 is TGTGCCACCAGTAAAGGGGACACTAGCCCTCGGAGAGAGCAGTACTTC. Translation gives CATSKGDTSPRREQYF.

The V call is TRBV30, the J call TRBJ2-3; 15 positions agree with TRBD2. Trimming removed 5 bases from V and 2 bases from J; junction bases left unmatched: 8. This CDR3 is built from 17 residues. Germline CDR1 GTSNPN, CDR2 SVGIG (reference sequence). CDR3 amino acids: CAWAPGLAGGLTDTQYF. DNA for the CDR3: TGTGCCTGGGCTCCGGGACTAGCGGGAGGCCTCACAGATACGCAGTATTTT. The full variable domain, its missing parts supplied by reference TRBV30 and TRBJ2-3, is SQTIHQWPATLVQPVGSPLSLECTVEGTSNPNLYWYRQAAGRGLQLLFYSVGIGQISSEVPQNLSASRPQDRQFILSSKKLLLSDSGFYLCAWAPGLAGGLTDTQYFGPGTRLTVL.

The V gene is TRBV28, the J gene TRBJ1-4; TRBD1 aligns across 8 bases. Germline assignment: CDR1 MDHEN and CDR2 SYDVKM. Trimming cost V 4 bases and J 8 bases; bases outside gene matches: 12. The CDR3 loop spans 16 amino acids. The CDR3 DNA reads TGTGCCAGCAGTTCCCCATCTGGACAGGGAAGGGAAAAACTGTTTTTT. This codes for CASSSPSGQGREKLFF. Full variable domain (rest looked up from reference TRBV28 and TRBJ1-4): DVKVTQSSRYLVKRTGEKVFLECVQDMDHENMFWYRQDPGLGLRLIYFSYDVKMKEKGDIPEGYSVSREKKERFSLILESASTNQTSMYLCASSSPSGQGREKLFFGSGTQLSVL.

Regarding this clone: Other DNA variants within this sample encode the same CDR3. The V gene is TRBV19, the J gene TRBJ1-1; D is uncertain. The V end was cut by 6 bases, the J end by 1 base, with 6 bases between. The CDR3 extends over 12 amino acids. Germline V gene sequence: CDR1 LNHDA, CDR2 SQIVND (reference sequence). The CDR3 DNA follows: TGTGCCAGTAGCAAGGGGAACACTGAAGCTTTCTTT. It specifies CASSKGNTEAFF.